These T cell receptor beta chains were read from a single sample in a study of shared clonotypes between healthy human individuals. TCRdb keeps only in-frame clones here, not all; method: immunoSEQ multiplex PCR. Among 450,000 or so clones, roughly three quarters were seen once, and the ten largest hold 9.5% to 15%. Sequenced: PBMCs. The source is a woman in her thirties or forties in good health. Some clones in this sample may be carry-over from other donors' samples. Each CDR3 is given with its conserved first and last residue. The D gene is left open where the match is weak. The size of a clone is reported for some rows only, either as once, few or many, or as a class for expanded clones.

. | TRBJ2-5 | TRBV7-2 | . | CASSPTGETQYF | TGTGCCAGCAGCCCTACAGGGGAGACCCAGTACTTC
. | TRBJ1-1 | TRBV30 | . | CAWRRGTNTEAFF | TGTGCCTGGAGAAGAGGAACGAACACTGAAGCTTTCTTT
TRBD2 | TRBJ2-7 | TRBV27 | . | CASSSPQGTSGQSSYEQYF | TGTGCCAGCAGTTCTCCCCAAGGGACTAGCGGACAAAGCTCCTACGAGCAGTACTTC
. | TRBJ2-6 | TRBV2 | . | CASRKSSGANVLTF | TGTGCCAGCAGGAAGAGCTCTGGGGCCAACGTCCTGACTTTC
. | TRBJ1-1 | TRBV10-2 | few | CASRRDTEAFF | TGCGCCAGCCGCAGGGACACTGAAGCTTTCTTT
. | TRBJ2-7 | TRBV6-6 | . | CASSRPGHEQYF | TGTGCCAGCAGTAGGCCAGGGCACGAGCAGTACTTC
. | TRBJ2-7 | TRBV7-2 | . | CAGGRDRLGEQYF | TGTGCCGGAGGGCGGGACAGACTCGGCGAGCAGTACTTC
TRBD2 | TRBJ2-2 | TRBV11-3 | . | CASSLAGGHTGELFF | TGTGCCAGCAGCTTAGCGGGAGGCCACACCGGGGAGCTGTTTTTT
. | TRBJ2-2 | TRBV9 | . | CASSPSPNTGELFF | TGTGCCAGCAGCCCTTCACCGAACACCGGGGAGCTGTTTTTT
TRBD2 | TRBJ2-1 | TRBV2 | . | CASSEWAGGRIEQFF | TGTGCCAGCAGTGAATGGGCGGGAGGCAGAATTGAGCAGTTCTTC
. | TRBJ1-5 | TRBV6-1 | . | CASSWGEGVHQPQHF | TGTGCCAGCAGTTGGGGAGAGGGGGTACATCAGCCCCAGCATTTT
. | TRBJ2-2 | TRBV27 | . | CASRAQRGTGELFF | TGTGCCAGCAGGGCCCAACGGGGAACCGGGGAGCTGTTTTTT
. | TRBJ2-2 | TRBV5-1 | . | CASSIDNRLDTGELFF | TGCGCCAGCAGCATTGATAACAGGTTGGACACCGGGGAGCTGTTTTTT
TRBD1 | TRBJ1-5 | TRBV19 | . | CASSTGTGFADQPQHF | TGTGCCAGTAGTACCGGGACAGGGTTCGCGGATCAGCCCCAGCATTTT
. | TRBJ2-5 | TRBV30 | . | CAWTHQETQYF | TGTGCCTGGACCCACCAAGAGACCCAGTACTTC
. | TRBJ2-5 | TRBV19 | . | CASQRDGRETQYF | TGTGCCTCACAGAGGGACGGGCGGGAGACCCAGTACTTC
TRBD1 | TRBJ2-7 | TRBV4-1 | . | CASSQAAGQGYEQYF | TGCGCCAGCAGCCAAGCGGCAGGACAGGGCTACGAGCAGTACTTC
TRBD2 | TRBJ2-1 | TRBV15 | . | CATSSSAGVVNEQFF | TGTGCCACCAGCAGCTCAGCGGGAGTGGTGAATGAGCAGTTCTTC
. | TRBJ1-1 | TRBV10-2 | . | CASSGTENTEAFF | TGCGCCAGCAGTGGGACAGAGAACACTGAAGCTTTCTTT
TRBD2 | TRBJ2-1 | TRBV28 | many | CASRASGSSYNEQFF | TGTGCCAGCAGGGCTAGCGGGAGCTCCTACAATGAGCAGTTCTTC
. | TRBJ1-1 | TRBV7-9 | . | CASSLGFTRIF | TGTGCCAGCAGCTTAGGTTTTACTCGGATCTTT
TRBD2 | TRBJ2-1 | TRBV4-3 | once | CASSPGGREGRNEQFF | TGCGCCAGCAGCCCGGGAGGGCGGGAGGGCCGTAATGAGCAGTTCTTC